This entry is about one T cell receptor (beta chain). Profiled with immunoSEQ multiplex PCR; TCRdb holds only in-frame clones, not every one. The sample yields around 74,000 clones, 70% to 90% seen once. These data are taken from a study of technical replicates of blood from several donors. Per the germline V gene, CDR1 is MNHEY and CDR2 is SMNVEV (reference sequence). The CDR3 runs 17 residues. The V and J ends lost 4 bases and 6 bases, in that order; junction bases with no gene match: 15. The receptor comes from a human donor in good health. Some clones in this sample may be carry-over from other donors' samples. The chain recombines TRBV27 with TRBJ1-2; 9 positions match TRBD1. Input material: PBMCs. The CDR3 protein is CASSYLTLQGARNGYTF. The CDR3 DNA follows: TGTGCCAGCAGTTACCTAACCCTACAGGGGGCGCGGAATGGCTACACCTTC.